This T cell receptor (beta chain) was captured by sequencing in a study of cytomegalovirus exposure and HLA in healthy donors. TCRdb keeps only in-frame clones here, not all; method: immunoSEQ multiplex PCR. Seen here are 350,000 or so clones, roughly 89% observed once, and the top ten hold roughly 0.8%. Concerning this clone itself: Its antigen is not identified.

The CDR3 extends over 14 amino acids. Germline values: CDR1 GTSNPN, CDR2 SVGIG (reference sequence). The trim removed 3 bases at V and 11 bases at J, leaving 15 bases unmatched. Findings of the study overall: In vitro experiments confirmed that a few CMV-associated chains were specific for CMV antigens.

This chain uses TRBV30 with TRBJ1-1; TRBD1 matches 7 bases. The source is a woman in her late teens or twenties in good health and CMV-seronegative. The sequenced sample was PBMCs. CDR3 in DNA: TGTGCCTGGAGCGAAGACAGGGACCGGGTGGGGGCTTTCTTT. Encoded protein: CAWSEDRDRVGAFF.